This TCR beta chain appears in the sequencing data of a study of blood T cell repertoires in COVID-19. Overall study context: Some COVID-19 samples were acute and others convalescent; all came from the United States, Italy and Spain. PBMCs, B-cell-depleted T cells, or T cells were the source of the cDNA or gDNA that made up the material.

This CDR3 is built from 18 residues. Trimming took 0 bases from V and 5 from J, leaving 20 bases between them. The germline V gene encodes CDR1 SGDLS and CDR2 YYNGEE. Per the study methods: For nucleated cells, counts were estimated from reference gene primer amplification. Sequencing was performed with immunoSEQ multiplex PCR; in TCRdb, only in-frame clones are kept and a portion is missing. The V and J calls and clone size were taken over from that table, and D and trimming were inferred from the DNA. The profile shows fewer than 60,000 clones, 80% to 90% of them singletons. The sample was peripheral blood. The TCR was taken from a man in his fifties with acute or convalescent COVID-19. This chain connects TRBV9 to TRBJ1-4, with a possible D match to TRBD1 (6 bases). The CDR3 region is CASSVDGEGGMVNEKLFF. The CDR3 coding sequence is TGTGCCAGCAGCGTAGACGGGGAGGGGGGAATGGTCAATGAAAAACTGTTTTTT.